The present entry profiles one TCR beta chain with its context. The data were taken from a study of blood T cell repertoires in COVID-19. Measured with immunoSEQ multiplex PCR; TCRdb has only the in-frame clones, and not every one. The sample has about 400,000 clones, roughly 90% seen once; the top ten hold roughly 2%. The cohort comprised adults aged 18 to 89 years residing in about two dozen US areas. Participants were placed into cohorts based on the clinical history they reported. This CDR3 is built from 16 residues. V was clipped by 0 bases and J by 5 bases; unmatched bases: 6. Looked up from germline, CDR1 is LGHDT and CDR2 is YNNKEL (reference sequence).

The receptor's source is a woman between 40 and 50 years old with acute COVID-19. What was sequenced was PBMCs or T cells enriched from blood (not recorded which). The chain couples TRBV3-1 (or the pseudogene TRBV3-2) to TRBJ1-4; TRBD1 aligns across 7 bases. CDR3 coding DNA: TGTGCCAGCAGCCAAGATAGGAGGGGGCGGAATGAAAAACTGTTTTTT. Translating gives CASSQDRRGRNEKLFF.